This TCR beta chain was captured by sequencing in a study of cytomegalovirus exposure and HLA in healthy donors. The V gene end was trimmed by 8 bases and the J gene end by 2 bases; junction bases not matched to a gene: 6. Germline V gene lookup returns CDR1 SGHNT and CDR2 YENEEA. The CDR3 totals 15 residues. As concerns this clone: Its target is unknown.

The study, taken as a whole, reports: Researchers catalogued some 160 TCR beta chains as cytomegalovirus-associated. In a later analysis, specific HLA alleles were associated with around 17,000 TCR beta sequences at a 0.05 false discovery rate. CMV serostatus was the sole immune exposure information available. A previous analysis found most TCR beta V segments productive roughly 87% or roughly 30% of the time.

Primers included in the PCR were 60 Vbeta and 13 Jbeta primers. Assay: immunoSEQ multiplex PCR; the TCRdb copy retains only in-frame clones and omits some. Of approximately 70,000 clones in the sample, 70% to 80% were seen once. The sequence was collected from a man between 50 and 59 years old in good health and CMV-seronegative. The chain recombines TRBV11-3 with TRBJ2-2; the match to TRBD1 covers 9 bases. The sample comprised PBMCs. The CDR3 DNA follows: TGTGCCAGCGGGACAGGGCTGGCAAACACCGGGGAGCTGTTTTTT. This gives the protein CASGTGLANTGELFF.